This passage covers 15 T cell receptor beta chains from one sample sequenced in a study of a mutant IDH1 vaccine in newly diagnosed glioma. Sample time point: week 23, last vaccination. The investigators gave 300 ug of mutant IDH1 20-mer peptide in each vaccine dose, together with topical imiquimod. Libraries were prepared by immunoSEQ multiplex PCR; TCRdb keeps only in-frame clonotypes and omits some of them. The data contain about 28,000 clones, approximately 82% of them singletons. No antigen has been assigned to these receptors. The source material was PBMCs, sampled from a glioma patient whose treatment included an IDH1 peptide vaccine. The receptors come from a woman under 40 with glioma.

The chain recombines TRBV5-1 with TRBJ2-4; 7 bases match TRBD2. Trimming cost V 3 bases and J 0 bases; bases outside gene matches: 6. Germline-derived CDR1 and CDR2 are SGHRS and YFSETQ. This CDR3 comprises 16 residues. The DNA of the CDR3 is TGCGCCAGCAGCTACCTGGGGGGGGAAGCCAAAAACATTCAGTACTTC. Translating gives CASSYLGGEAKNIQYF.

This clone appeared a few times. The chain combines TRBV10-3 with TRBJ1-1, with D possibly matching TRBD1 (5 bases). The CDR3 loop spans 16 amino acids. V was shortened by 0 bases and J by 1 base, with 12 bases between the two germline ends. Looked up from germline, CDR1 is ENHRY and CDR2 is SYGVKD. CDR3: CAISESSPGPNTEAFF. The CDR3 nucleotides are TGTGCCATCAGTGAGTCGAGTCCGGGACCGAACACTGAAGCTTTCTTT.

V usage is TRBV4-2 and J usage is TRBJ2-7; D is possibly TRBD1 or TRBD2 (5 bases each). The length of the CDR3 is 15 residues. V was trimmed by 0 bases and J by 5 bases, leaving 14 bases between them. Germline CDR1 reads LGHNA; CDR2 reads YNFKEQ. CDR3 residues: CASSQEGSRANEQYF. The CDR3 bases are TGTGCCAGCAGCCAAGAAGGGAGCAGGGCTAACGAGCAGTACTTC.

The CDR3 bases are TGTGCCAGCAGCCAGGATCTAAGCAATCAGCCCCAGCATTTT. Translated, it gives CASSQDLSNQPQHF. The chain links TRBV7-9 to TRBJ1-5; D not certain. Germline V gene lookup returns CDR1 SEHNR and CDR2 FQNEAQ (reference sequence). The CDR3 contains 14 residues. V shed 5 bases and J shed 1 base, with 9 bases lying between them.

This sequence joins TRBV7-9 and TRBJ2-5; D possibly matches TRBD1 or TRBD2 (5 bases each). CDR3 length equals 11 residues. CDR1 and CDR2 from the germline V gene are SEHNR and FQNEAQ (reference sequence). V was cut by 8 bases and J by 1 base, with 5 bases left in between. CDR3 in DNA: TGTGCCAGCGGGGGCCAAGAGACCCAGTACTTC. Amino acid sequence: CASGGQETQYF.

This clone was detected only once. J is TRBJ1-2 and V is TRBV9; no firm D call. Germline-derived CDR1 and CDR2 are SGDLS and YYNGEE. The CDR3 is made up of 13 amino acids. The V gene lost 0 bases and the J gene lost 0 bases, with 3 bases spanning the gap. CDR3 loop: CASSVEPNYGYTF. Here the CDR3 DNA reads TGTGCCAGCAGCGTAGAACCTAACTATGGCTACACCTTC.

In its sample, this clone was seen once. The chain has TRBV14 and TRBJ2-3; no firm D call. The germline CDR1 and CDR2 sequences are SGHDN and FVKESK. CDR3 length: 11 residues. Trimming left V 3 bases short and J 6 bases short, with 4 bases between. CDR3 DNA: TGTGCCAGCAGCCAGAGGGATACGCAGTATTTT. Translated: CASSQRDTQYF.

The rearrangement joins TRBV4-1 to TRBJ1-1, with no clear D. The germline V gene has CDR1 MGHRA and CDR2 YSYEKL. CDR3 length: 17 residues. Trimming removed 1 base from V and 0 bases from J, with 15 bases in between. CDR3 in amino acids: CASSQGTEIFMNTEAFF. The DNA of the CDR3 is TGCGCCAGCAGCCAAGGGACGGAAATCTTCATGAACACTGAAGCTTTCTTT.

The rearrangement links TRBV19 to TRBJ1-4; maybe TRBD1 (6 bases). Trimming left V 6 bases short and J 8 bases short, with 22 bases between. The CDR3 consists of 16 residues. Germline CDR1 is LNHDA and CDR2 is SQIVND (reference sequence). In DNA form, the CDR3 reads TGTGCCAGTAGATTTCACGCAGGGGAGGATCGGGAAAAACTGTTTTTT. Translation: CASRFHAGEDREKLFF.

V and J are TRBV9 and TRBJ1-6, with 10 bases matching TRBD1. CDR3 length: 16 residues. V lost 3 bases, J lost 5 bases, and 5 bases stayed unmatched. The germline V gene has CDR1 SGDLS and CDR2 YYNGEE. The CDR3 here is CASSARQGADNSPLHF. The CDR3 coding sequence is TGTGCCAGCAGCGCCCGACAGGGGGCTGATAATTCACCCCTCCACTTT.

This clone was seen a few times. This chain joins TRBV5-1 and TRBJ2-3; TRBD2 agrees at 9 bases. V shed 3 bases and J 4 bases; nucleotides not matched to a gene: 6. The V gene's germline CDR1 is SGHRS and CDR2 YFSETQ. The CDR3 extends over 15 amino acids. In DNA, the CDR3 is TGCGCCAGCAGCTGGACCCCTAGCGGGGCAGATACGCAGTATTTT. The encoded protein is CASSWTPSGADTQYF.

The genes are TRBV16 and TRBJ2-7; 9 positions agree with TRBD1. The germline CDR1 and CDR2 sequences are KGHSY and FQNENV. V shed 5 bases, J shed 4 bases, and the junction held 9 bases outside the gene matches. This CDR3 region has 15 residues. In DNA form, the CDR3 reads TGTGCCAGCAGCGGTGTATCACAGGGGGCGTACGAGCAGTACTTC. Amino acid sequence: CASSGVSQGAYEQYF.

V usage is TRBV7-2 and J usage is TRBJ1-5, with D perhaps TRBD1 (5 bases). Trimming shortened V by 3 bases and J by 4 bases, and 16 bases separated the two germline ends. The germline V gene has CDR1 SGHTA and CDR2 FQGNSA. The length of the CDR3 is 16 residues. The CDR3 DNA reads TGTGCCAGCAGCTTGGTTGCGAGGGGTGCGAATCAGCCCCAGCATTTT. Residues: CASSLVARGANQPQHF.

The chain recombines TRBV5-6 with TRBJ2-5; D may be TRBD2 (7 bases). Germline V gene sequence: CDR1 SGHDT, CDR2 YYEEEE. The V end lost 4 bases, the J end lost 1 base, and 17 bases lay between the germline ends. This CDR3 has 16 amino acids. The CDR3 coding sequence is TGTGCCAGCAGCCCAGGGGAGGGGGTCTTCCAAGAGACCCAGTACTTC. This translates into CASSPGEGVFQETQYF.

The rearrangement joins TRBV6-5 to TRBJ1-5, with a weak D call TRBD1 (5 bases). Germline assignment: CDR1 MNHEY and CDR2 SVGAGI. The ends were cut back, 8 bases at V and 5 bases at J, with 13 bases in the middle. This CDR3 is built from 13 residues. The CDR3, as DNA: TGTGCCAGCGGGTGGGGGGGGGATCAGCCCCAGCATTTT. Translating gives CASGWGGDQPQHF.